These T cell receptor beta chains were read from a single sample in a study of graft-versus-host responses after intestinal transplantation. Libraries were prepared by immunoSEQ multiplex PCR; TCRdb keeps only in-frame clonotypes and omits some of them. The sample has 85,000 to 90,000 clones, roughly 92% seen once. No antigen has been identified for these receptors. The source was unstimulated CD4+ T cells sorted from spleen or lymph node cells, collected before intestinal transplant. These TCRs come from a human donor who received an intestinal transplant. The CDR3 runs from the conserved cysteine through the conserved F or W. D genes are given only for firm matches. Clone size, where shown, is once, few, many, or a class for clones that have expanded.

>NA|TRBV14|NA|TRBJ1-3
CASSQDFGLSGNTIYF
TGTGCCAGCAGCCAAGATTTCGGTCTCTCTGGAAACACCATATATTTT
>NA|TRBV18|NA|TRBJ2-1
CASSPGSSGNEQFF
TGTGCCAGCTCACCTGGGTCGAGTGGGAATGAGCAGTTCTTC
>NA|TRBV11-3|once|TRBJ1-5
CASSLVREQPQHF
TGTGCCAGCAGCTTAGTGAGGGAACAGCCCCAGCATTTT
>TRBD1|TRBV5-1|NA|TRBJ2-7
CASAGGQGAYEQYF
TGCGCCAGCGCAGGTGGACAGGGGGCCTACGAGCAGTACTTC
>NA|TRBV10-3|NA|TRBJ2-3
CAISGSKSTDTQYF
TGTGCCATCAGTGGCAGTAAGAGCACAGATACGCAGTATTTT
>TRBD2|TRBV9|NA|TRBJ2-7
CASSAGLAGNYEQYF
TGTGCCAGCAGCGCGGGACTAGCGGGGAACTACGAGCAGTACTTC
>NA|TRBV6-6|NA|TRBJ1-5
CASRESNQPQHF
TGTGCCAGCAGAGAGAGCAATCAGCCCCAGCATTTT
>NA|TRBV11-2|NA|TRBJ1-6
CASSLDVSPLHF
TGTGCCAGCAGCTTAGACGTTTCACCCCTCCACTTT
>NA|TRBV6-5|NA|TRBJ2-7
CASSRLDEQYF
TGTGCCAGCAGTCGCCTCGACGAGCAGTACTTC
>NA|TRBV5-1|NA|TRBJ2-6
CASRGPASGANVLTF
TGCGCCAGCAGGGGACCAGCCTCTGGGGCCAACGTCCTGACTTTC
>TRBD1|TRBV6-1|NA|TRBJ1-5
CASGDRLNQPQHF
TGTGCCAGCGGGGACAGACTCAATCAGCCCCAGCATTTT
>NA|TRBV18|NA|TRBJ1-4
CASSPGATNEKLFF
TGTGCCAGCTCACCAGGTGCAACTAATGAAAAACTGTTTTTT
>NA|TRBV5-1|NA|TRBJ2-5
CASSLVGGLSIETQYF
TGCGCCAGCAGCTTGGTGGGGGGACTTTCCATAGAGACCCAGTACTTC
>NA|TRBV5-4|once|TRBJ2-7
CASSPPARNPQGFGGEQYF
TGTGCCAGCAGCCCCCCCGCGCGGAACCCACAGGGATTCGGCGGCGAGCAGTACTTC
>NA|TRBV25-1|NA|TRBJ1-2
CASSESKKGPTNGYTF
TGTGCCAGCAGTGAATCGAAGAAGGGCCCAACAAATGGCTACACCTTC
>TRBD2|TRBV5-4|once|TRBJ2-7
CASSSNRGGYEQYF
TGTGCCAGCAGCTCCAACCGGGGGGGCTACGAGCAGTACTTC
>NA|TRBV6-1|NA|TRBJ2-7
CASSEGISYEQYF
TGTGCCAGCAGTGAGGGGATCTCCTACGAGCAGTACTTC
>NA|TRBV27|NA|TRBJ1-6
CASRLVDDRRIARSSYNSPLHF
TGTGCCAGCAGGCTTGTTGATGACAGGAGGATAGCCCGGAGCTCCTATAATTCACCCCTCCACTTT
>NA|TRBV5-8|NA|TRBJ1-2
CASSLVRPGYTF
TGTGCCAGCAGCTTGGTCCGGCCTGGCTACACCTTC
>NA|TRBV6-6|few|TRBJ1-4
CASRRQTIAEKLFF
TGTGCCAGCAGACGACAGACGATAGCTGAAAAACTGTTTTTT
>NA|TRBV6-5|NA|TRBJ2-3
CASSSNRLADTQYF
TGTGCCAGCAGTTCCAACCGCCTGGCAGATACGCAGTATTTT
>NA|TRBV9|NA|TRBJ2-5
CASSALTPGTQYF
TGTGCCAGCAGCGCCCTTACCCCGGGGACCCAGTACTTC
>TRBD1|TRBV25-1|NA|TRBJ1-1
CASSLDRGPRGAFF
TGTGCCAGCAGTTTAGACAGGGGCCCGCGCGGAGCTTTCTTT
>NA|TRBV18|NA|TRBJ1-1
CASSPRREDTEAFF
TGTGCCAGCTCACCAAGACGGGAAGACACTGAAGCTTTCTTT
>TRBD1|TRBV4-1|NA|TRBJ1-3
CASSWRTGGNGNTIYF
TGCGCCAGCAGCTGGCGGACAGGGGGCAATGGAAACACCATATATTTT
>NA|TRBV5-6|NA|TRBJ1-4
CASSSAGRPTNEKLFF
TGTGCCAGCAGCTCCGCAGGACGGCCAACTAATGAAAAACTGTTTTTT
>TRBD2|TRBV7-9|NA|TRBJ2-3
CASSDRLAVFTDTQYF
TGTGCCAGCAGCGACCGACTAGCGGTATTTACAGATACGCAGTATTTT
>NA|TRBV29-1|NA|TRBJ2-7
CSVEDPSGSYEQYF
TGCAGCGTTGAAGATCCCTCCGGGTCCTACGAGCAGTACTTC